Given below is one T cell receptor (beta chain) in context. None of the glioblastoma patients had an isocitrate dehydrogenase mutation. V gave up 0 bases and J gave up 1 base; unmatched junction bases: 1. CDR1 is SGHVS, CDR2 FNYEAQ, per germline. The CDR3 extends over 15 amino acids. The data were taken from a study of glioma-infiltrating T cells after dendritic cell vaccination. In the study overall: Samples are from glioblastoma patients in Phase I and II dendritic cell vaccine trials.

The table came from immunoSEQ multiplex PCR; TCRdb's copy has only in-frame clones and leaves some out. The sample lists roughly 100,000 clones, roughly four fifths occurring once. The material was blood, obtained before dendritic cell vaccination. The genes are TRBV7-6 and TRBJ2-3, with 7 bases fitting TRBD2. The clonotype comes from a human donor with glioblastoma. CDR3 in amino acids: CASSLARGGTDTQYF. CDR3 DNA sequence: TGTGCCAGCAGCTTAGCCCGGGGGGGCACAGATACGCAGTATTTT.